A selection of T cell receptor beta chains follows, all from one sample in a study of T cells after yellow fever vaccination. Using its own MiXCR run on the 5' RACE reads, TCRdb lists one record per CDR3 protein. The sample holds 110,000 to 150,000 distinct CDR3 sequences, 6.6% seen once. The sample here was CD4+ T cells sorted from PBMCs, taken 10 days after the yellow fever booster vaccination. The origin of the receptors is a man aged 25 to 40 who received the YFV17D yellow fever vaccine. Each CDR3 is given with its conserved first and last residue. The D gene is left open where the match is weak. Where a row states a size, it is once, few, many or the class of an expanded clone; other rows omit it.

d_call | clone_size | cdr3_length | j_call | v_call | cdr3_aa | cdr3_nt
- | - | 15 | TRBJ2-7 | TRBV5-4 | CASSRTVGEPYEQYF | TGTGCCAGCAGCCGAACCGTGGGGGAACCATACGAGCAGTACTTC
- | many | 13 | TRBJ2-1 | TRBV3-1 | CASSQGAAGEQFF | TGTGCCAGCAGCCAAGGGGCGGCTGGGGAGCAGTTCTTC
TRBD2 | many | 15 | TRBJ2-1 | TRBV7-9 | CASSFSGGPFDEQFF | TGTGCCAGCAGCTTCTCGGGAGGGCCTTTTGATGAGCAGTTCTTC
- | few | 15 | TRBJ1-6 | TRBV25-1 | CASSPTDSVNSPLHF | TGTGCCAGCTCCCCCACGGACAGTGTCAATTCACCCCTCCACTTT
TRBD1 | many | 14 | TRBJ2-3 | TRBV7-2 | CASSIGTATDTQYF | TGTGCCAGCAGCATCGGGACAGCAACAGATACGCAGTATTTT
- | - | 13 | TRBJ2-5 | TRBV7-2 | CASSLGIEGTQYF | TGTGCCAGCAGCTTGGGCATCGAGGGGACCCAGTACTTC
TRBD1 | - | 16 | TRBJ2-2 | TRBV7-2 | CASSWSGTGNTGELFF | TGTGCCAGCAGCTGGTCCGGGACAGGGAACACCGGGGAGCTGTTTTTT
- | many | 15 | TRBJ2-5 | TRBV7-9 | CASSPVGNLQETQYF | TGTGCCAGCAGCCCCGTGGGGAACCTCCAAGAGACCCAGTACTTC
TRBD2 | many | 16 | TRBJ2-1 | TRBV5-1 | CASSLGGSGLNNEQFF | TGCGCCAGCAGCTTAGGTGGTAGCGGGTTGAACAATGAGCAGTTCTTC
TRBD1 | many | 13 | TRBJ2-7 | TRBV10-3 | CAISTDRENEQYF | TGTGCCATCAGTACAGACAGGGAAAACGAGCAGTACTTC
- | few | 15 | TRBJ1-1 | TRBV14 | CASSQGRGGSTEAFF | TGTGCCAGCAGCCAAGGTAGAGGAGGAAGCACTGAAGCTTTCTTT
- | many | 15 | TRBJ2-6 | TRBV3-1 | CASSQDFSGANVLTF | TGTGCCAGCAGCCAGGATTTCTCTGGGGCCAACGTCCTGACTTTC